The 3 T cell receptor beta chains given below trace back to one sample, sequenced in a study of T-cell reconstitution after alpha-beta-depleted transplantation in children. Preparation of the TCRbeta library was carried out with unique molecular identifiers. TCRdb reanalysed the PCR reads using MiXCR and keeps one entry per CDR3 protein. The data contain a few hundred thousand distinct CDR3 sequences, around 25% of them singletons. The sequencing here drew on PBMCs, mostly from graft donor cells, taken 180 days after TCRalphabeta/CD19-depleted stem cell transplant. These receptors all stem from a male patient younger than 18 who had a stem cell transplant for acute lymphoblastic leukemia, so the T cells may come from the graft donor.

V and J are TRBV4-1 and TRBJ2-7, with D tentatively TRBD1 (6 bases). The V gene's germline CDR1 is MGHRA and CDR2 YSYEKL. This CDR3 spans 16 amino acids. The V end lost 6 bases, the J end lost 6 bases, and 24 bases lay between the germline ends. CDR3 bases: TGCGCCAGCAGGACAAGCCGACAGGAACTTCTAAGCGAGCAGTACTTC. Amino acids: CASRTSRQELLSEQYF.

The chain links TRBV4-2 to TRBJ2-1, with 8 bases matching TRBD2. This CDR3 is 12 amino acids long. With 4 bases clipped from V and 10 bases from J, the junction kept 3 bases outside the gene matches. Germline V gives CDR1 LGHNA, CDR2 YNFKEQ. The CDR3: CASSPGLDEQFF. In DNA, the CDR3 is TGTGCCAGCAGCCCGGGACTAGACGAGCAGTTCTTC.

The J gene is TRBJ2-5, the V gene TRBV5-1, with no clear D. Germline values: CDR1 SGHRS, CDR2 YFSETQ. The CDR3 covers 14 residues. Trimming took off 2 bases at V and 4 bases at J, with 12 bases between the two ends. CDR3 region: CASSLVAGSETQYF. DNA for the CDR3: TGCGCCAGCAGCTTAGTGGCAGGTTCAGAGACCCAGTACTTC.